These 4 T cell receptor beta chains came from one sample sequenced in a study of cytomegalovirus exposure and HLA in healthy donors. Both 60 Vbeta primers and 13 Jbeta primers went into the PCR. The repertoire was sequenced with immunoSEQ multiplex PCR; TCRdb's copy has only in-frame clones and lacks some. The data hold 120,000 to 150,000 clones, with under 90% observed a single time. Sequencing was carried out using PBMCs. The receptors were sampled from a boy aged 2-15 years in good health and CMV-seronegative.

The CDR3 reads CASSDLETGDSPLHF. In nucleotides, the CDR3 is TGTGCCAGCAGTGACCTTGAGACAGGGGATTCACCCCTCCACTTT. The chain carries TRBV2 and TRBJ1-6; 8 bases line up with TRBD1. The germline gives CDR1 SNHLY, CDR2 FYNNEI. The CDR3 consists of 15 residues. V dropped 3 bases and J dropped 8; count of bases not matched to a gene: 6.

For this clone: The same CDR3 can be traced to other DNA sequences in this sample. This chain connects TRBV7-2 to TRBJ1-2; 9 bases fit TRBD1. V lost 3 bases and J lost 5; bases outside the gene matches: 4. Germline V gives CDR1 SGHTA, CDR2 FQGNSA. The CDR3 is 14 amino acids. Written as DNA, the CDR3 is TGTGCCAGCAGCTTGACGGGACAGGGTTATGGCTACACCTTC. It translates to CASSLTGQGYGYTF.

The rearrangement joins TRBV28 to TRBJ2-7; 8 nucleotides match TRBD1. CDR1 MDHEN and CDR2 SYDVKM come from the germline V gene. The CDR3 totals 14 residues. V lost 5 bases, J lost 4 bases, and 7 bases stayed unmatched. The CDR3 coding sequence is TGTGCCAGCAGTCCCGGACAGGGCGGGTACGAGCAGTACTTC. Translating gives CASSPGQGGYEQYF.

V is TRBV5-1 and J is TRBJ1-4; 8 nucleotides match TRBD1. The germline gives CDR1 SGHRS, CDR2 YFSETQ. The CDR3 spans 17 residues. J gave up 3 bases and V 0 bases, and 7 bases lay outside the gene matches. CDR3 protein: CASSLGTGQLANEKLFF. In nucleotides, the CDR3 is TGCGCCAGCAGCTTGGGGACAGGGCAATTGGCTAATGAAAAACTGTTTTTT.